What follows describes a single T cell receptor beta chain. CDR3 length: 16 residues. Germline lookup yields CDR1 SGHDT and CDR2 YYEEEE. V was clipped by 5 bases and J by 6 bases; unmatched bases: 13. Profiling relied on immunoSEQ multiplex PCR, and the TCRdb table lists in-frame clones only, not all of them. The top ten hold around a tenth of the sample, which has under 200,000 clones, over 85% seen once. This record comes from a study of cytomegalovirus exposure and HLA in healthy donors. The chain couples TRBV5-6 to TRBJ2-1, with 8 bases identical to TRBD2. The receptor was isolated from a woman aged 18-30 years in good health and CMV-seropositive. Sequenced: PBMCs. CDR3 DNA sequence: TGTGCCAGCAGTTTAATTGGACAGCGGGAGCTCAATGAGCAGTTCTTC. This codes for CASSLIGQRELNEQFF.